This TCR beta chain was found in a study of vaccination effects on CD4 cells after COVID-19. On the study more broadly: Two recovered convalescent patients were sampled 16 days and one week pre-vaccination.

Peptide-pool stimulation followed by sequencing identified expanded antigen-specific CD4+ clonotypes in the ViraFEST assay. CD4+ T cells were isolated after around ten days of culture. By PCR, the person was confirmed to have had SARS-CoV-2 infection between March and December 2020. About this clone: The antigen remains undetermined.

Sequenced by immunoSEQ multiplex PCR; TCRdb stores in-frame clones only, minus some. The sample carries more than 20,000 clones, 65% to 85% recorded once. Broader study findings: There were few convalescent patients in the study and no early post-infection timepoints.

Germline V gene sequence: CDR1 SGHTA, CDR2 FQGNSA. V was pared by 1 base and J by 10 bases, with 13 bases of the junction left unmatched. The CDR3 loop spans 16 amino acids. The J gene is TRBJ2-1, the V gene TRBV7-2; 7 bases are shared with TRBD2. This specimen consisted of CD4+ T cells from PBMCs cultured with HCoV-NL63 spike peptides, obtained before COVID-19 vaccination. This TCR was sampled from a human donor who had a prior SARS-CoV-2 infection. CDR3 protein: CASSLVRLDNGGEQFF. In DNA form, the CDR3 reads TGTGCCAGCAGCTTAGTTAGACTAGATAACGGGGGGGAGCAGTTCTTC. The whole variable domain, remainder taken from reference TRBV7-2 and TRBJ2-1, is GAGVSQSPSNKVTEKGKDVELRCDPISGHTALYWYRQSLGQGLEFLIYFQGNSAPDKSGLPSDRFSAERTGGSVSTLTIQRTQQEDSAVYLCASSLVRLDNGGEQFFGPGTRLTVL.